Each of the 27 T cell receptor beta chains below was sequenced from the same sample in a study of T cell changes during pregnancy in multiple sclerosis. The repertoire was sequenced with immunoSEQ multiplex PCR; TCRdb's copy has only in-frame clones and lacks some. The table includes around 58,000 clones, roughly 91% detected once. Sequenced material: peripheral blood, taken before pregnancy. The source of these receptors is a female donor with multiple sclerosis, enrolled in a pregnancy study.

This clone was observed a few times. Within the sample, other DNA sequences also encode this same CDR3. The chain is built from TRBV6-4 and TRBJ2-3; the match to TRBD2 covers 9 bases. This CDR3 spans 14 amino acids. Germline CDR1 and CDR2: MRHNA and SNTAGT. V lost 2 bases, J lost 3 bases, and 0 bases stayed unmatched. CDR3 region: CASSDAGGTDTQYF. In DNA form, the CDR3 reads TGTGCCAGCAGTGACGCGGGGGGGACAGATACGCAGTATTTT.

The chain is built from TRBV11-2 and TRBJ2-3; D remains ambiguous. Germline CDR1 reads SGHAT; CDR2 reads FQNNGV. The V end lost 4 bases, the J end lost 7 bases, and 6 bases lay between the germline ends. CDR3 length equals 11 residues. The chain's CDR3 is CASSSLNTQYF. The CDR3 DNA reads TGTGCCAGCAGCTCCCTTAATACGCAGTATTTT.

CDR3 coding DNA: TGTGCCAGCAGCTCGGGACTAGCGGGGGGGTTGGTAGATACGCAGTATTTT. Protein sequence: CASSSGLAGGLVDTQYF. The rearrangement joins TRBV7-8 to TRBJ2-3; 16 positions agree with TRBD2. Germline loops: CDR1 SGHVS, CDR2 FQNEAQ. V shed 4 bases, J shed 5 bases, and the junction held 6 bases outside the gene matches. This CDR3 has 17 residues.

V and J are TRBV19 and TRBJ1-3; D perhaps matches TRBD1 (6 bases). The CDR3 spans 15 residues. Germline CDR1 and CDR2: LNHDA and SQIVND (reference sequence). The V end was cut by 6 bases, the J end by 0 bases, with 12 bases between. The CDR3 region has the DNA TGTGCCAGTAGGGCTCAGGGGAGCTCTGGAAACACCATATATTTT. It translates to CASRAQGSSGNTIYF.

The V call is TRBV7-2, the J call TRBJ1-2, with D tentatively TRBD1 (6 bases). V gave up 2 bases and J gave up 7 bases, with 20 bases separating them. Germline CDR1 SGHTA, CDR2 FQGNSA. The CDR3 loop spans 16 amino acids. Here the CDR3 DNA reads TGTGCCAGCAGCTTATCGCCCGTGGGGGCCGTGGGTGGCTACACCTTC. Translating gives CASSLSPVGAVGGYTF. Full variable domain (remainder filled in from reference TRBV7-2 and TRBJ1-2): GAGVSQSPSNKVTEKGKDVELRCDPISGHTALYWYRQSLGQGLEFLIYFQGNSAPDKSGLPSDRFSAERTGGSVSTLTIQRTQQEDSAVYLCASSLSPVGAVGGYTFGSGTRLTVV.

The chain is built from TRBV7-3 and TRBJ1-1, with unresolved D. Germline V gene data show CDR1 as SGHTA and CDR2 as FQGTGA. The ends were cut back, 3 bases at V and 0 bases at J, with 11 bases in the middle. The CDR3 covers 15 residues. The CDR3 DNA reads TGTGCCAGCAGCTTTCAGGCGAAGATGAACACTGAAGCTTTCTTT. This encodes CASSFQAKMNTEAFF. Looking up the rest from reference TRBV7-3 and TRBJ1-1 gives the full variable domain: GAGVSQTPSNKVTEKGKYVELRCDPISGHTALYWYRQSLGQGPEFLIYFQGTGAADDSGLPNDRFFAVRPEGSVSTLKIQRTERGDSAVYLCASSFQAKMNTEAFFGQGTRLTVV.

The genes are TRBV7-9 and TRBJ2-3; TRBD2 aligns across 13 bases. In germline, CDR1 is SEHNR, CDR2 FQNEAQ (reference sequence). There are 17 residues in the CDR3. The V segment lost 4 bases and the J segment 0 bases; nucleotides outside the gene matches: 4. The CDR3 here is CASSSPGLAGSTDTQYF. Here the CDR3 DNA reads TGTGCCAGCAGCTCCCCGGGACTAGCGGGGAGCACAGATACGCAGTATTTT.

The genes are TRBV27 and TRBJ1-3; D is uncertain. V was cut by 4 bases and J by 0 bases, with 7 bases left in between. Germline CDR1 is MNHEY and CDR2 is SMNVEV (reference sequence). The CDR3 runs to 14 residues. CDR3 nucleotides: TGTGCCAGCAGTTCTAGACCCTCTGGAAACACCATATATTTT. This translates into CASSSRPSGNTIYF.

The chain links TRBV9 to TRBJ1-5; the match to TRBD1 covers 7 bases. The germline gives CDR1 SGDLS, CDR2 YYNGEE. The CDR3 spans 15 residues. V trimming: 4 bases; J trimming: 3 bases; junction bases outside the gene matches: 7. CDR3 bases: TGTGCCAGCAGCATGACAGGGTGGTCCAATCAGCCCCAGCATTTT. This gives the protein CASSMTGWSNQPQHF.

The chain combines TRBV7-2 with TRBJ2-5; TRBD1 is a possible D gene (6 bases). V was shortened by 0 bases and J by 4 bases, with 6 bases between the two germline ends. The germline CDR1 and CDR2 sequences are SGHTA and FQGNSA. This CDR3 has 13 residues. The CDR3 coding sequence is TGTGCCAGCAGCTTAGCAGGGGGAGAGACCCAGTACTTC. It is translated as CASSLAGGETQYF.

For the CDR3, the DNA is TGTGCCAGCAGCTTAGAGCTCGGCACCGGGGAGCTGTTTTTT. It encodes CASSLELGTGELFF. The rearrangement links TRBV7-8 to TRBJ2-2; no definite D call. The V and J ends lost 1 base and 4 bases respectively, with 7 bases between them. CDR3 size: 14 residues. In germline, CDR1 is SGHVS, CDR2 FQNEAQ. The full variable domain, with the rest looked up from reference TRBV7-8 and TRBJ2-2, is GAGVSQSPRYKVAKRGQDVALRCDPISGHVSLFWYQQALGQGPEFLTYFQNEAQLDKSGLPSDRFFAERPEGSVSTLKIQRTQQEDSAVYLCASSLELGTGELFFGEGSRLTVL.

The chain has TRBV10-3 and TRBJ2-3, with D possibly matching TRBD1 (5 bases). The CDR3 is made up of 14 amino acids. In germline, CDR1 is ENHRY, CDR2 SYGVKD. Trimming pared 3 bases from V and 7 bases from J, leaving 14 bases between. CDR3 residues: CAISDTGTGHTQYF. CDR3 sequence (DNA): TGTGCCATCAGTGACACAGGAACGGGTCATACGCAGTATTTT.

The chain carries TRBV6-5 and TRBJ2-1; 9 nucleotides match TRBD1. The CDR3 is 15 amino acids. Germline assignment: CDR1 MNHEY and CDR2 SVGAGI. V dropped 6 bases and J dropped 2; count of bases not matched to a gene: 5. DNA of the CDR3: TGTGCCAGCAGGAAGGACAGGGGCCCCTACAATGAGCAGTTCTTC. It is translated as CASRKDRGPYNEQFF.

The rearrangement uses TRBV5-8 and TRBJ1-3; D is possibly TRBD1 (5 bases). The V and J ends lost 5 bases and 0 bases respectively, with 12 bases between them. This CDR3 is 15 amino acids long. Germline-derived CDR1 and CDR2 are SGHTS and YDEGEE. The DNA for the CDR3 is TGTGCCAGCAGTCACACAGGTTCCTCTGGAAACACCATATATTTT. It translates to CASSHTGSSGNTIYF.

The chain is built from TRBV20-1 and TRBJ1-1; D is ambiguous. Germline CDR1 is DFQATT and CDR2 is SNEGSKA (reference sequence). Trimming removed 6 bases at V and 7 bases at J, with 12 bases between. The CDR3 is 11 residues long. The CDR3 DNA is TGCAGTGCGGGTGGGTACAGTGAAGCTTTCTTT. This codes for CSAGGYSEAFF.

The CDR3 here is CASSLMAGVHTDTQYF. Here the CDR3 DNA reads TGTGCCAGCAGCTTAATGGCGGGGGTACACACAGATACGCAGTATTTT. The chain uses TRBV7-2 and TRBJ2-3; 7 bases agree with TRBD2. Trimming cost V 2 bases and J 2 bases; bases outside gene matches: 7. Germline V gene sequence: CDR1 SGHTA, CDR2 FQGNSA. The CDR3 totals 16 residues.

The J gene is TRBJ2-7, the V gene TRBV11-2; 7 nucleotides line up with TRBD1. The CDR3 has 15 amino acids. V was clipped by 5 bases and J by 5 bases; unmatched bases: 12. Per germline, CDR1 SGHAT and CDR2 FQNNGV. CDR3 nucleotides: TGTGCCAGCAGCCTAAAAAGACAGGGCTCGGACGAGCAGTACTTC. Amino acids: CASSLKRQGSDEQYF.

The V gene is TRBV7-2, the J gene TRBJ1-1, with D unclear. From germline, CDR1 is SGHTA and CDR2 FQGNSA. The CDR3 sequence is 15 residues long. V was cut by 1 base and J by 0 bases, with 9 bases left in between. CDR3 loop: CASSLGAIMNTEAFF. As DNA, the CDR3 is TGTGCCAGCAGCTTAGGAGCGATTATGAACACTGAAGCTTTCTTT.

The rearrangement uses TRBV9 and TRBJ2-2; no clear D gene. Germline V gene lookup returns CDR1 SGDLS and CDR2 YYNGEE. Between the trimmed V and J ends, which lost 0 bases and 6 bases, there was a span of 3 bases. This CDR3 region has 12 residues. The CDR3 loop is CASSVVSGELFF. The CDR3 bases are TGTGCCAGCAGCGTAGTATCCGGGGAGCTGTTTTTT.

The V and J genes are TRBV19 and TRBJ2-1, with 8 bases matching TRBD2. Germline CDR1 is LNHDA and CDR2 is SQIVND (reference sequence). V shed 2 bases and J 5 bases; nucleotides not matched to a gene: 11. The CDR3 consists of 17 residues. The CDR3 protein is CASSILLIAGTNNEQFF. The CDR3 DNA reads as TGTGCCAGTAGTATACTTCTAATAGCGGGGACTAACAATGAGCAGTTCTTC.

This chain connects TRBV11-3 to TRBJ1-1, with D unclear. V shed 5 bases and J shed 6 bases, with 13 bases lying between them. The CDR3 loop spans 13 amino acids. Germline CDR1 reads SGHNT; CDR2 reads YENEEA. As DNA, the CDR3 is TGTGCCAGCAGCCGTGGGCGGGGAGCTGAAGCTTTCTTT. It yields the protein CASSRGRGAEAFF.

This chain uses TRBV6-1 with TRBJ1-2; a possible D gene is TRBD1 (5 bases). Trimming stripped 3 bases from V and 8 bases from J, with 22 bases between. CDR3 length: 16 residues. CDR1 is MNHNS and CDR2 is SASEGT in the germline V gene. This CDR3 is CASSDRITGASRGYTF. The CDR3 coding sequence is TGTGCCAGCAGTGATCGAATTACAGGCGCCTCGAGGGGCTACACCTTC.

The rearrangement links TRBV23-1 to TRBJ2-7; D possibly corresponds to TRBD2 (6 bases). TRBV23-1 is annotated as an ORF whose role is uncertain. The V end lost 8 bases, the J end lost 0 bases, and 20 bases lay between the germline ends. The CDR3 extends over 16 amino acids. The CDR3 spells CASEAGWRVGSYEQYF. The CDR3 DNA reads TGCGCCAGCGAAGCAGGGTGGAGGGTTGGCTCCTACGAGCAGTACTTC.

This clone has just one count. CDR3 in amino acids: CASSRAIGAEQFF. The CDR3 DNA reads as TGTGCCAGCAGCCGGGCGATTGGGGCGGAGCAGTTCTTC. The chain is built from TRBV7-3 and TRBJ2-1, with D perhaps matching TRBD1 (5 bases). Germline V lookup: CDR1 SGHTA, CDR2 FQGTGA. The ends were cut back, 5 bases at V and 10 bases at J, with 15 bases in the middle. The CDR3 length is 13 residues.

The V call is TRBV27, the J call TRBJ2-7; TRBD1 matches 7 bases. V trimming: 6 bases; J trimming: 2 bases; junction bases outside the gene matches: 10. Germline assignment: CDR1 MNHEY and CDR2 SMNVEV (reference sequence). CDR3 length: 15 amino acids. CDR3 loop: CASSRQGVETYEQYF. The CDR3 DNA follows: TGTGCCAGCAGCCGCCAGGGGGTAGAAACCTACGAGCAGTACTTC.

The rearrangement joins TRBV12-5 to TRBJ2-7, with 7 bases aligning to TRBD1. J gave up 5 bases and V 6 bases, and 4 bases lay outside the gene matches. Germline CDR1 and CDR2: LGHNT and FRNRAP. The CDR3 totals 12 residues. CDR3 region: CASGFQGDEQYF. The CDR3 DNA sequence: TGTGCTAGTGGCTTCCAGGGGGACGAGCAGTACTTC.

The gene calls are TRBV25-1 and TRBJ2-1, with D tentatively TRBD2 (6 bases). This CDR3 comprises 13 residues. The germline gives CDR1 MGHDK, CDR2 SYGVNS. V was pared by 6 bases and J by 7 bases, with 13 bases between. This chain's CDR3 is CASSRAGSNEQFF. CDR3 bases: TGTGCCAGCAGCCGGGCGGGGTCTAATGAGCAGTTCTTC. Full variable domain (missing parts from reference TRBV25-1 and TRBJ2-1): EADIYQTPRYLVIGTGKKITLECSQTMGHDKMYWYQQDPGMELHLIHYSYGVNSTEKGDLSSESTVSRIRTEHFPLTLESARPSHTSQYLCASSRAGSNEQFFGPGTRLTVL.